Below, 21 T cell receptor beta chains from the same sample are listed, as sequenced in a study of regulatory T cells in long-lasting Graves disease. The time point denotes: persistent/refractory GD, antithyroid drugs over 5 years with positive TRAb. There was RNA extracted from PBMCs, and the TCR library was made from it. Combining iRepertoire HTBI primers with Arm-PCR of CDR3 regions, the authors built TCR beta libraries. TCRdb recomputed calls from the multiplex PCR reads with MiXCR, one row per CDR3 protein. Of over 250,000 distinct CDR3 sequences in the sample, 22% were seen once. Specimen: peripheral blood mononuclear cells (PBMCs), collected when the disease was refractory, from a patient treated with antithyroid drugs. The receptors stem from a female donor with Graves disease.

The CDR3, as DNA: TGTGCCAGCCGGACCCTAGACTATGGCTACACCTTC. Residues: CASRTLDYGYTF. V gene TRBV27 combines with J gene TRBJ1-2; D ambiguous. Germline CDR1 is MNHEY and CDR2 is SMNVEV (reference sequence). V was pared by 8 bases and J by 3 bases, with 10 bases between. The CDR3 is made up of 12 amino acids.

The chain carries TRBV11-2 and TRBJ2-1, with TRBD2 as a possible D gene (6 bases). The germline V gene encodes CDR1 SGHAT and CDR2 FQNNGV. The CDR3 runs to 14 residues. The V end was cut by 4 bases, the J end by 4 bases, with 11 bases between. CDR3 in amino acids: CASSYSGLYNEQFF. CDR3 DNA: TGTGCCAGCAGCTACAGCGGACTATACAATGAGCAGTTCTTC.

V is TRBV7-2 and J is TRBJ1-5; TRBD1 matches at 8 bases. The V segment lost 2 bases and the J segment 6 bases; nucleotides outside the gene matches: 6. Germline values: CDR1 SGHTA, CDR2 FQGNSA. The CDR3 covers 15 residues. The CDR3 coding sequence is TGTGCCAGCAGCTTAACCAGCAGGGGGCCTCAGCCCCAGCATTTT. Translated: CASSLTSRGPQPQHF.

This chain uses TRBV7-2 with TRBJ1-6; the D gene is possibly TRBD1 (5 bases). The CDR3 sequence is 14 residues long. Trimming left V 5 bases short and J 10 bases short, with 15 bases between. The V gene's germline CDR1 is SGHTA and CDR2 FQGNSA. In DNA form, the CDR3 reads TGTGCCAGCAGCCTCGACAGTTTGGGGTCACCCCTCCACTTT. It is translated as CASSLDSLGSPLHF.

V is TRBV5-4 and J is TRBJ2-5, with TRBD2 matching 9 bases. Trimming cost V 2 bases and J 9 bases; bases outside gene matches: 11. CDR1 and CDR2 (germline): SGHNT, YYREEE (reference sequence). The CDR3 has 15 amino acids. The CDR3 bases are TGTGCCAGCAGCTTTCGAGATAGCGGGAGTGAGGCCCAGTACTTC. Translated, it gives CASSFRDSGSEAQYF.

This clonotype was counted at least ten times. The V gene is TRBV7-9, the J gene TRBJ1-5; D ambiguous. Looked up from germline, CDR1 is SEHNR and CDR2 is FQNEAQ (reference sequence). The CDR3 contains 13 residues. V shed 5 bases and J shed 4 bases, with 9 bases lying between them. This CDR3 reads CASSPDGNQPQHF. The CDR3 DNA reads TGTGCCAGCAGCCCAGATGGGAATCAGCCCCAGCATTTT.

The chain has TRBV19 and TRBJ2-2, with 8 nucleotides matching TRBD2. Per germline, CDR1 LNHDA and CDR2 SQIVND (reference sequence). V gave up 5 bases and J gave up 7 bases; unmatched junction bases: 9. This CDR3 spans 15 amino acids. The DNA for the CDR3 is TGTGCCAGTAGTTTGGCGGGAGGTCATGGCGGGGAGCTGTTTTTT. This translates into CASSLAGGHGGELFF.

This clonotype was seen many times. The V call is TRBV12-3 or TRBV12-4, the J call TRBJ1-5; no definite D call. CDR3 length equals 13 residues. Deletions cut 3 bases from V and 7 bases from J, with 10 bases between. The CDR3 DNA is TGTGCCAGCAGTTTTACGGAGAGGCAGCCCCAGCATTTT. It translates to CASSFTERQPQHF.

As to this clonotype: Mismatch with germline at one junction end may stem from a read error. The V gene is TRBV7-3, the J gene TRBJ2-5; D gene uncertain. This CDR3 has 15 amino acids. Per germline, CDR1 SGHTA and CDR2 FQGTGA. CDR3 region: CASSLGSSAQETRYF. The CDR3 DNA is TGTGCCAGCAGCTTAGGGTCGTCGGCACAAGAGACCCGGTACTTC.

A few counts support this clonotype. Written as DNA, the CDR3 is TGTGCCAGCAGTAAAGGGCGGGAGAGGTCCTACGAGCAGTACTTC. This codes for CASSKGRERSYEQYF. The chain uses TRBV7-2 and TRBJ2-7; 7 nucleotides agree with TRBD2. CDR1 and CDR2 from the germline V gene are SGHTA and FQGNSA. This CDR3 has 15 amino acids. The junction had 9 bases not matched to a gene; V was cut back by 6 bases and J by 1 base.

CDR3 residues: CASTHRSNTGELFF. The CDR3, as DNA: TGTGCCAGCACCCACAGGTCGAACACCGGGGAGCTGTTTTTT. J is TRBJ2-2 and V is TRBV6-1, with D possibly TRBD1 on 5 matching bases. V was pared by 7 bases and J by 0 bases, with 9 bases between. The CDR3 runs 14 residues. CDR1 and CDR2 from the germline V gene are MNHNS and SASEGT.

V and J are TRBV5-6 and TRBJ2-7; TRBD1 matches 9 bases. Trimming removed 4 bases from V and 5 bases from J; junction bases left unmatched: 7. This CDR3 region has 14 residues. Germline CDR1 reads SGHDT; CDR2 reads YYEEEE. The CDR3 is CASSVYRDRDEQYF. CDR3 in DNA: TGTGCCAGCAGCGTATACCGGGACAGGGACGAGCAGTACTTC. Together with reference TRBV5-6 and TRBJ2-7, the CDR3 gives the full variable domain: DAGVTQSPTHLIKTRGQQVTLRCSPKSGHDTVSWYQQALGQGPQFIFQYYEEEERQRGNFPDRFSGHQFPNYSSELNVNALLLGDSALYLCASSVYRDRDEQYFGPGTRLTVT.

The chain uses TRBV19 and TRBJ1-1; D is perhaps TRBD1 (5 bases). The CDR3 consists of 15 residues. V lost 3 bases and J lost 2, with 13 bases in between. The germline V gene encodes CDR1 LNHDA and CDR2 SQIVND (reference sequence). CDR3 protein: CASSMGGMGNTEAFF. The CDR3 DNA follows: TGTGCCAGTAGTATGGGGGGAATGGGCAACACTGAAGCTTTCTTT.

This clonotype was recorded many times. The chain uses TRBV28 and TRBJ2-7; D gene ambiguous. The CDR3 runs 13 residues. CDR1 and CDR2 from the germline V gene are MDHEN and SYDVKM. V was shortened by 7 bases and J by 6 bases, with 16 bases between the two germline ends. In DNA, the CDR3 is TGTGCCAGCACTCAAAACAGCTTGGCCGAGCAGTACTTC. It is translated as CASTQNSLAEQYF. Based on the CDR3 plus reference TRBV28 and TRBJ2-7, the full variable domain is DVKVTQSSRYLVKRTGEKVFLECVQDMDHENMFWYRQDPGLGLRLIYFSYDVKMKEKGDIPEGYSVSREKKERFSLILESASTNQTSMYLCASTQNSLAEQYFGPGTRLTVT.

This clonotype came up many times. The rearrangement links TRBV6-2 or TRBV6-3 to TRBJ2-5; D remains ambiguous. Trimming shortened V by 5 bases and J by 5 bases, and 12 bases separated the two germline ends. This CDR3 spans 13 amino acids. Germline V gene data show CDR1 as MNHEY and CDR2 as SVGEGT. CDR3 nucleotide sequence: TGTGCCAGCAGTGACATATCTTCGGAGACCCAGTACTTC. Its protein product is CASSDISSETQYF.

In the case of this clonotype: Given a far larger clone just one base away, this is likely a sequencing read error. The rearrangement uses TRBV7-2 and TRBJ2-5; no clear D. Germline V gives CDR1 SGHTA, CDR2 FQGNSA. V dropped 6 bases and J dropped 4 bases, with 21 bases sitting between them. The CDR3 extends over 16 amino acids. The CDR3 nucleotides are TGTGCCAGCAGTTTTCAAAGGGAACAGTACCGAGAGACCCAGTACTTC. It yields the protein CASSFQREQYRETQYF.

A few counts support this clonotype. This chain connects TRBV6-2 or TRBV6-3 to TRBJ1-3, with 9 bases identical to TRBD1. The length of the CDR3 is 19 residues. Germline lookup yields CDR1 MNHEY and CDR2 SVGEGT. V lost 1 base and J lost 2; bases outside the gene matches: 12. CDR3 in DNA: TGTGCCAGCAGTTACTTAGCGCGGGACAGGGAGCTTCCTGGAAACACCATATATTTT. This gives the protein CASSYLARDRELPGNTIYF.

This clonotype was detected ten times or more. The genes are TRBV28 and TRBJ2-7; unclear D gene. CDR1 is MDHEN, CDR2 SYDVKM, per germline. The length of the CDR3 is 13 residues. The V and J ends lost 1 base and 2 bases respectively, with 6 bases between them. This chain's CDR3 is CASSLYIAYEQYF. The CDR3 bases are TGTGCCAGCAGTTTATACATCGCCTACGAGCAGTACTTC.

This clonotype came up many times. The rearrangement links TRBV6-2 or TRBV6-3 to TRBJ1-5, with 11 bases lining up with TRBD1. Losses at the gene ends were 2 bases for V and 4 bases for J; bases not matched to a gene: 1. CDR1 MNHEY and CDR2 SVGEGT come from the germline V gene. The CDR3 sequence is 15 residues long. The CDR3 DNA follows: TGTGCCAGCAGTTACGGACAGGGGGCTAATCAGCCCCAGCATTTT. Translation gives CASSYGQGANQPQHF.

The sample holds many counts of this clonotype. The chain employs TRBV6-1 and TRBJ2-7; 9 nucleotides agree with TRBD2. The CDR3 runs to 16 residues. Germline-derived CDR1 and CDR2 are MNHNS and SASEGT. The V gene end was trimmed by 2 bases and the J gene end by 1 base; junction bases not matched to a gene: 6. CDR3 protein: CASSEFGLAGSYEQYF. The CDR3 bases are TGTGCCAGCAGTGAATTCGGGCTAGCGGGGTCCTACGAGCAGTACTTC.

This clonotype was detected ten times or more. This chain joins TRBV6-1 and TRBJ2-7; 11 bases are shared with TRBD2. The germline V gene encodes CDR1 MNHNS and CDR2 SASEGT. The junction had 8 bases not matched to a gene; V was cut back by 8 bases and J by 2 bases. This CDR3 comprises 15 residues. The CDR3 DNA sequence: TGTGCCAGCGCAATAGCGGGAGGGTCCGCCTACGAGCAGTACTTC. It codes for CASAIAGGSAYEQYF.